This entry is about one TCR beta chain. Its antigen remains unidentified. Germline V gene data show CDR1 as SGHTA and CDR2 as FQGTGA. The CDR3 runs 17 residues. The V gene end was trimmed by 0 bases and the J gene end by 6 bases; junction bases not matched to a gene: 4. Specified treatment: 19 received Ad26.COV2.S at low or high dose, single or two shots; several received placebo; per-sample allocation not given. After the first vaccine or placebo injection, samples were drawn on day 63. The assay was immunoSEQ multiplex PCR, and TCRdb's table has in-frame clones only and misses some. The sample lists hundreds of thousands of clones; around 87% were seen once. This sample is drawn from a study of Ad26.COV2.S vaccination and SARS-CoV-2 variants. Study summary: A participant enrolled in the COV1001 Ad26.COV2.S trial arm provided the sample. Study-wide points: Possibly, TCR breadth and depth analyses underestimated total T cell responses.

V is TRBV7-3 and J is TRBJ2-3; 15 bases are a match to TRBD2. This receptor was taken from a person between 18 and 59 years old who received the Ad26.COV2.S COVID-19 vaccine or a placebo. The sample here was peripheral blood, taken in a trial of Ad26.COV2.S vaccine versus placebo. CDR3 sequence reads: CASSLTGLAGGWDTQYF. The CDR3 DNA reads as TGTGCCAGCAGCTTAACGGGACTAGCGGGGGGCTGGGATACGCAGTATTTT.